This T cell receptor beta chain was retrieved from a study of cytomegalovirus exposure and HLA in healthy donors. PCR was performed using 60 Vbeta and 13 Jbeta primers. The protocol was immunoSEQ multiplex PCR, while the TCRdb copy is restricted to in-frame clones and leaves out a portion. The sample records about 240,000 clones, 80% to 90% being singletons. This clone was detected only a few times. The sample consisted of PBMCs. The source of this sequence is a girl aged 2 to 9 in good health and CMV-seronegative.

The CDR3 bases are TGCGCCAGCGCCGAGGCTTCCTCCTACGAGCAGTACTTC. Its protein is CASAEASSYEQYF. The chain has TRBV5-1 and TRBJ2-7, with D unresolved. CDR1 and CDR2 from the germline V gene are SGHRS and YFSETQ. V lost 7 bases and J 0 bases, leaving 11 bases between the germline ends. CDR3 length equals 13 residues.